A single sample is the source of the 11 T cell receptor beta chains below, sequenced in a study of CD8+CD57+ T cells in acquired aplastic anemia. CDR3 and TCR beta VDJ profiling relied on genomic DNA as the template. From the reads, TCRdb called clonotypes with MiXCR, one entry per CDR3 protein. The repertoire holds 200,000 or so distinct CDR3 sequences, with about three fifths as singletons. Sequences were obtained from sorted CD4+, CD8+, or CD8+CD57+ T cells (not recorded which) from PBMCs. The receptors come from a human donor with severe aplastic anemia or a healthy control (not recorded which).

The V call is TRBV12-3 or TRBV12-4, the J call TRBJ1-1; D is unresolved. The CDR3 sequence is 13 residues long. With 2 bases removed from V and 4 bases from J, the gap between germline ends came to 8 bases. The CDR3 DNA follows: TGTGCCAGCAGTTTAACGGATGGCACTGAAGCTTTCTTT. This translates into CASSLTDGTEAFF.

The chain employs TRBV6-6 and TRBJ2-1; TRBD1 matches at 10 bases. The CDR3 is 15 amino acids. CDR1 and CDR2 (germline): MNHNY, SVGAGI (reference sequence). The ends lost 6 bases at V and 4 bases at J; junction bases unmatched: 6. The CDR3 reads CASRATGGLYNEQFF. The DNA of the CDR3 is TGTGCCAGCAGAGCGACAGGGGGCCTTTACAATGAGCAGTTCTTC.

CDR3 region: CASSTGGRDQETQYF. The CDR3 region has the DNA TGTGCCAGCAGCACCGGGGGCCGTGACCAAGAGACCCAGTACTTC. The chain recombines TRBV7-8 with TRBJ2-5, with D possibly called TRBD1 or TRBD2 (6 bases each). There are 15 residues in the CDR3. Germline V CDR1 and CDR2: SGHVS, FQNEAQ. V lost 5 bases and J 0 bases, leaving 13 bases between the germline ends.

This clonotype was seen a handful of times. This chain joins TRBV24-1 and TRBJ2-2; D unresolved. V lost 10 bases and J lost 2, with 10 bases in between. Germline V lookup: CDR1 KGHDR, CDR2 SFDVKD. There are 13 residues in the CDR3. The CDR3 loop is CATEGSNTGELFF. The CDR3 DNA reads TGTGCCACAGAAGGCTCCAACACCGGGGAGCTGTTTTTT.

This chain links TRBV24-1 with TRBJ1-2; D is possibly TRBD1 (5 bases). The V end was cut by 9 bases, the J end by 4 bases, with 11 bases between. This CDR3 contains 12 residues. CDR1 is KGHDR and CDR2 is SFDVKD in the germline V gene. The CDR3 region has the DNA TGTGCCACCTGTGTCCAGGGCTATGGCTACACCTTC. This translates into CATCVQGYGYTF.

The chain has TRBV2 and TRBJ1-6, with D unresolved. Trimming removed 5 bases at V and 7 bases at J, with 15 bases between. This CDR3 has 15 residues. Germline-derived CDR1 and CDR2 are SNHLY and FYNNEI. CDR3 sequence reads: CASSLSGGTNSPLHF. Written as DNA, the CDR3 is TGTGCCAGCAGTTTGTCGGGCGGTACGAATTCACCCCTCCACTTT.

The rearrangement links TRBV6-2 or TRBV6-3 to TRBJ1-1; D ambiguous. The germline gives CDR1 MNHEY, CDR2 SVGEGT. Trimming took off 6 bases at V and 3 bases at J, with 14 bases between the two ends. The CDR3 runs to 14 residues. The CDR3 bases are TGTGCCAGCAGCATCAGCGGGAAACACACTGAAGCTTTCTTT. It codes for CASSISGKHTEAFF.

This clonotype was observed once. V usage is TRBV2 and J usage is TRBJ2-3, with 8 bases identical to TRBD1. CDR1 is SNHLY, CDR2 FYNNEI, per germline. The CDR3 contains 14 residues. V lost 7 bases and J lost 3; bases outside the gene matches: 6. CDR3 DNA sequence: TGTGCCAGCACACAGGGGGGCCGTACAGATACGCAGTATTTT. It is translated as CASTQGGRTDTQYF.

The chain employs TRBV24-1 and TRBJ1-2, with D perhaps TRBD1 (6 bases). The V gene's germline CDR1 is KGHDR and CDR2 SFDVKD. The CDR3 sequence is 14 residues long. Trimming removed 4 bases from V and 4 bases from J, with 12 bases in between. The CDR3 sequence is CATSDGQTSYGYTF. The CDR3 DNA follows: TGTGCCACCAGTGACGGACAGACGTCCTATGGCTACACCTTC.

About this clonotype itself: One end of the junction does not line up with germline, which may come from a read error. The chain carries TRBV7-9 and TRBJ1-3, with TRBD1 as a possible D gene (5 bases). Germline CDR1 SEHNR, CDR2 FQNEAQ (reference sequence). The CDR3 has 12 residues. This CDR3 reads CASSHLGGEPGF. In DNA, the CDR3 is TGTGCCAGCAGCCATTTGGGAGGGGAACCTGGATTT.

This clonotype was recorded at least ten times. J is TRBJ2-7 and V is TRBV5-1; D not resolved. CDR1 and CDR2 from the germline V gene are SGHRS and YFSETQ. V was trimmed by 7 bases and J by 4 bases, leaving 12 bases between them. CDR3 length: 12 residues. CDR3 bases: TGCGCCAGCCAAGGTCTTCGTTACGAGCAGTACTTC. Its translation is CASQGLRYEQYF.